Presented here are 29 T cell receptor beta chains from one specimen sequenced in a study of cytomegalovirus exposure and HLA in healthy donors. The PCR employed 60 Vbeta primers together with 13 Jbeta primers. Repertoires were generated with immunoSEQ multiplex PCR, while TCRdb's copy carries only in-frame clones and drops some. The sample shows about 270,000 clones, under 80% of them seen only once. Sequenced material: PBMCs. The receptors shown here come from a female donor in good health and CMV-seronegative.

The table lists this clone with a few counts. The V call is TRBV12-5, the J call TRBJ1-3; D not certain. CDR3 size: 14 residues. The ends were cut back, 2 bases at V and 3 bases at J, with 8 bases in the middle. Germline V CDR1 and CDR2: LGHNT, FRNRAP. The CDR3 spells CASGLTGFGNTIYF. In DNA, the CDR3 is TGTGCTAGTGGTTTGACGGGGTTTGGAAACACCATATATTTT.

The chain is built from TRBV2 and TRBJ2-7; possibly TRBD1 for D (6 bases). CDR3 size: 15 residues. CDR1 is SNHLY and CDR2 is FYNNEI in the germline V gene. Trimming removed 2 bases from V and 4 bases from J, with 15 bases in between. This chain's CDR3 is CASSEQGLALYEQYF. As DNA, the CDR3 is TGTGCCAGCAGTGAACAGGGGTTGGCTCTTTACGAGCAGTACTTC.

The V gene is TRBV6-1, the J gene TRBJ1-2; a possible D gene is TRBD1 (5 bases). Germline CDR1 reads MNHNS; CDR2 reads SASEGT. V shed 3 bases and J shed 4 bases, with 15 bases lying between them. This CDR3 spans 15 amino acids. CDR3 loop: CASSDSIGVGYGYTF. CDR3 in DNA: TGTGCCAGCAGTGACTCGATAGGGGTAGGCTATGGCTACACCTTC.

This chain joins TRBV12-5 and TRBJ2-1, with a weak D call TRBD1 (7 bases). The CDR3 consists of 17 residues. Germline CDR1 is LGHNT and CDR2 is FRNRAP. The ends were cut back, 6 bases at V and 1 base at J, with 19 bases in the middle. DNA of the CDR3: TGTGCTAGTGGCCCCAGGGGGACTGGGGTTTCCTACAATGAGCAGTTCTTC. It translates to CASGPRGTGVSYNEQFF.

This clone showed up just a few times. This rearrangement joins TRBV7-9 to TRBJ2-4; TRBD1 matches 7 bases. Unmatched junction bases numbered 9, after V lost 5 bases and J lost 8 bases. The CDR3 totals 14 residues. From germline, CDR1 is SEHNR and CDR2 FQNEAQ (reference sequence). The CDR3 coding sequence is TGTGCCAGCAGCATGCTACAGGGGTCAGACATTCAGTACTTC. Its protein is CASSMLQGSDIQYF.

The V call is TRBV7-9, the J call TRBJ1-2, with 7 bases lining up with TRBD1. CDR1 and CDR2 from the germline V gene are SEHNR and FQNEAQ (reference sequence). The ends lost 4 bases at V and 4 bases at J; junction bases unmatched: 9. The CDR3 has 15 amino acids. CDR3 sequence reads: CASSSMTGRGYGYTF. The CDR3 DNA is TGTGCCAGCAGCTCCATGACAGGGCGGGGCTATGGCTACACCTTC.

This sequence joins TRBV27 and TRBJ2-7; 9 nucleotides match TRBD1. Trimming at V came to 7 bases and at J to 7 bases, leaving 20 bases not matched to a gene. Germline V gene sequence: CDR1 MNHEY, CDR2 SMNVEV (reference sequence). This CDR3 comprises 17 residues. The CDR3: CASTTTQGARWGWEQYF. CDR3 coding DNA: TGTGCCAGCACTACTACACAGGGGGCGCGGTGGGGGTGGGAGCAGTACTTC.

The chain combines TRBV14 with TRBJ2-1; 10 bases are a match to TRBD2. The CDR3 covers 16 residues. Trimming removed 4 bases from V and 4 bases from J; junction bases left unmatched: 7. CDR1 and CDR2 from the germline V gene are SGHDN and FVKESK. In DNA form, the CDR3 reads TGTGCCAGCAGCCTAGGGACTAGCGTTAAATACAATGAGCAGTTCTTC. Its protein product is CASSLGTSVKYNEQFF.

The chain couples TRBV7-3 to TRBJ2-1; 9 bases align to TRBD2. Trimming removed 3 bases from V and 7 bases from J; junction bases left unmatched: 10. Germline lookup yields CDR1 SGHTA and CDR2 FQGTGA. This CDR3 region has 16 residues. The CDR3, as DNA: TGTGCCAGCAGCTTGCGAGGACTAGCGAAGGGTAATGAGCAGTTCTTC. The encoded protein is CASSLRGLAKGNEQFF.

The rearrangement links TRBV5-1 to TRBJ2-7; 14 nucleotides line up with TRBD2. With 4 bases clipped from V and 2 bases from J, the junction kept 8 bases outside the gene matches. Germline loops: CDR1 SGHRS, CDR2 YFSETQ. There are 17 residues in the CDR3. The CDR3 coding sequence is TGCGCCAGCAGCGTGGGGGCGACTAGCGGGAGGGCCTACGAGCAGTACTTC. Translating it yields CASSVGATSGRAYEQYF.

This rearrangement joins TRBV2 to TRBJ1-2; TRBD1 agrees at 7 bases. The CDR3 runs 12 residues. Trimming cost V 8 bases and J 3 bases; bases outside gene matches: 3. Germline CDR1 is SNHLY and CDR2 is FYNNEI. The CDR3 here is CASRGTDYGYTF. CDR3 DNA sequence: TGTGCCAGCCGGGGGACAGACTATGGCTACACCTTC.

The chain is built from TRBV4-1 and TRBJ2-3; possibly TRBD1 for D (5 bases). The CDR3 runs 15 residues. Trimming removed 4 bases from V and 6 bases from J, with 17 bases in between. CDR1 MGHRA and CDR2 YSYEKL come from the germline V gene. DNA of the CDR3: TGCGCCAGCAGCCTTCGCTTACATTCAGGGGATACGCAGTATTTT. Amino acids: CASSLRLHSGDTQYF.

This clone was counted once. The chain uses TRBV4-1 and TRBJ2-7, with 9 bases that match TRBD1. V dropped 4 bases and J dropped 2; count of bases not matched to a gene: 3. Germline values: CDR1 MGHRA, CDR2 YSYEKL. The CDR3 runs to 14 residues. Here the CDR3 reads CASSPRDRAYEQYF. In DNA, the CDR3 is TGCGCCAGCAGCCCCCGGGACAGGGCCTACGAGCAGTACTTC.

The gene calls are TRBV5-1 and TRBJ2-7, with 7 bases matching TRBD1. Germline CDR1 SGHRS, CDR2 YFSETQ. This CDR3 is built from 16 residues. V trimming: 4 bases; J trimming: 0 bases; junction bases outside the gene matches: 10. CDR3 in amino acids: CASSLSDRTISYEQYF. Written as DNA, the CDR3 is TGCGCCAGCAGCCTATCGGACAGGACAATCTCCTACGAGCAGTACTTC.

The rearrangement links TRBV2 to TRBJ1-3, with TRBD1 identical over 8 bases. Trimming at V came to 6 bases and at J to 0 bases, leaving 1 base not matched to a gene. The CDR3 is made up of 14 amino acids. Germline CDR1 and CDR2: SNHLY and FYNNEI. In nucleotides, the CDR3 is TGTGCCAGCAGGACAGGGGTCTCTGGAAACACCATATATTTT. It yields the protein CASRTGVSGNTIYF.

Concerning this clone itself: Within the sample, other DNA sequences also encode this same CDR3. The rearrangement links TRBV28 to TRBJ1-5, with 9 bases fitting TRBD1. Per germline, CDR1 MDHEN and CDR2 SYDVKM. Trimming took 5 bases from V and 4 from J; bases not matched to a gene: 6. The CDR3 covers 15 residues. The CDR3 spells CASSPGQGMNQPQHF. CDR3 sequence (DNA): TGTGCCAGCAGTCCTGGACAGGGGATGAATCAGCCCCAGCATTTT.

The chain links TRBV5-1 to TRBJ1-1, with a tentative D call TRBD1 (5 bases). Between the trimmed V and J ends, which lost 6 bases and 0 bases, there was a span of 15 bases. Germline V gene data show CDR1 as SGHRS and CDR2 as YFSETQ. The length of the CDR3 is 15 residues. CDR3 in DNA: TGCGCCAGCACCCAAGCGGGGCTCATGAACACTGAAGCTTTCTTT. Protein sequence: CASTQAGLMNTEAFF.

This chain connects TRBV27 to TRBJ2-2; D is perhaps TRBD1 (6 bases). Per germline, CDR1 MNHEY and CDR2 SMNVEV (reference sequence). The CDR3 has 13 residues. V lost 11 bases and J 5 bases, leaving 15 bases between the germline ends. The CDR3 DNA reads as TGTGCCGGATACCCAAGGGGGACCGGGGAGCTGTTTTTT. Translation gives CAGYPRGTGELFF.

This clone was observed a single time. The chain combines TRBV9 with TRBJ2-5; 7 nucleotides align to TRBD2. Germline lookup yields CDR1 SGDLS and CDR2 YYNGEE. Trimming cost V 3 bases and J 6 bases; bases outside gene matches: 5. The CDR3 spans 13 residues. Here the CDR3 reads CASSGAGYKTQYF. The CDR3 DNA is TGTGCCAGCAGCGGAGCGGGATATAAGACCCAGTACTTC.

V is TRBV30 and J is TRBJ2-5; tentatively, D is TRBD2 (5 bases). V lost 0 bases and J 11 bases, leaving 19 bases between the germline ends. The CDR3 sequence is 14 residues long. Germline CDR1 is GTSNPN and CDR2 is SVGIG (reference sequence). The CDR3 DNA sequence: TGTGCCTGGAGTGTTTTAACGGGGTCTAGGGAGCAGTACTTC. This translates into CAWSVLTGSREQYF.

This clone was found once. The rearrangement links TRBV27 to TRBJ2-3; 9 bases line up with TRBD2. V lost 4 bases, J lost 0 bases, and 5 bases stayed unmatched. This CDR3 has 16 amino acids. CDR1 and CDR2 (germline): MNHEY, SMNVEV (reference sequence). In DNA, the CDR3 is TGTGCCAGCAGTTGGGGCGGGAGGGTTAGCACAGATACGCAGTATTTT. Its translation is CASSWGGRVSTDTQYF.

The V gene is TRBV5-5, the J gene TRBJ1-5; TRBD1 matches 11 bases. The germline gives CDR1 SGHKS, CDR2 YYEKEE (reference sequence). J was trimmed by 6 bases and V by 4 bases; bases with no gene match: 6. This CDR3 comprises 15 residues. As DNA, the CDR3 is TGTGCCAGCAGCCTAAGGACAGGGGGCGGTCAGCCCCAGCATTTT. This gives the protein CASSLRTGGGQPQHF. Full variable domain (outside the CDR3, taken from reference TRBV5-5 and TRBJ1-5): DAGVTQSPTHLIKTRGQQVTLRCSPISGHKSVSWYQQVLGQGPQFIFQYYEKEERGRGNFPDRFSARQFPNYSSELNVNALLLGDSALYLCASSLRTGGGQPQHFGDGTRLSIL.

The chain joins TRBV10-3 to TRBJ2-6; 14 bases align to TRBD2. Germline CDR1 is ENHRY and CDR2 is SYGVKD. This CDR3 region has 20 residues. Trimming removed 3 bases from V and 1 base from J; junction bases left unmatched: 8. This chain's CDR3 is CAISDSGTSGSRSGANVLTF. The CDR3 coding sequence is TGTGCCATCAGTGATTCCGGGACTAGCGGGAGTCGTTCTGGGGCCAACGTCCTGACTTTC.

The rearrangement uses TRBV5-1 and TRBJ2-7; perhaps TRBD1 as D (7 bases). The germline V and J ends were trimmed by 5 bases and 10 bases, with 25 bases remaining between them. The CDR3 totals 15 residues. Germline CDR1 reads SGHRS; CDR2 reads YFSETQ. The DNA of the CDR3 is TGCGCCAGCAGAGATTCCTACGGGGGTTCAGGGGGACAGTACTTC. Its protein product is CASRDSYGGSGGQYF.

In its sample, this clone was seen a few times. The chain uses TRBV5-4 and TRBJ2-2; a weak D match, TRBD1 (6 bases). Germline V gene sequence: CDR1 SGHNT, CDR2 YYREEE (reference sequence). The CDR3 has 13 amino acids. Trimming pared 6 bases from V and 3 bases from J, leaving 9 bases between. CDR3 DNA: TGTGCCAGCACTTACAGGGACACCGGGGAGCTGTTTTTT. This gives the protein CASTYRDTGELFF. Based on the CDR3 plus reference TRBV5-4 and TRBJ2-2, the full variable domain is ETGVTQSPTHLIKTRGQQVTLRCSSQSGHNTVSWYQQALGQGPQFIFQYYREEENGRGNFPPRFSGLQFPNYSSELNVNALELDDSALYLCASTYRDTGELFFGEGSRLTVL.

V and J are TRBV18 and TRBJ2-6; D uncertain. CDR1 KGHSH and CDR2 LQKENI come from the germline V gene. This CDR3 comprises 15 residues. Trimming shortened V by 5 bases and J by 2 bases, and 10 bases separated the two germline ends. CDR3 residues: CASSVYETGANVLTF. As DNA, the CDR3 is TGTGCCAGCTCAGTCTATGAGACTGGGGCCAACGTCCTGACTTTC.

The chain recombines TRBV2 with TRBJ2-6, with a weak D call TRBD1 (6 bases). The CDR3 has 13 amino acids. V lost 10 bases, J lost 4 bases, and 11 bases lay in between. Germline V gives CDR1 SNHLY, CDR2 FYNNEI. CDR3 nucleotides: TGTGCCAACAGGGTGCAGGGGGCCAACGTCCTGACTTTC. Protein sequence: CANRVQGANVLTF.

The CDR3, as DNA: TGTGCCAGTAGAACCTCTCACTCCGAAACCTACGAGCAGTACTTC. Amino acid sequence: CASRTSHSETYEQYF. The V and J genes are TRBV19 and TRBJ2-7; D is unresolved. This CDR3 contains 15 residues. Germline CDR1 reads LNHDA; CDR2 reads SQIVND (reference sequence). Trimming took off 6 bases at V and 2 bases at J, with 17 bases between the two ends.

The chain links TRBV6-1 to TRBJ2-3; 8 bases match TRBD2. The V gene end was trimmed by 2 bases and the J gene end by 5 bases; junction bases not matched to a gene: 6. Per germline, CDR1 MNHNS and CDR2 SASEGT. This CDR3 comprises 15 residues. The CDR3 reads CASSEISGVRDTQYF. Written as DNA, the CDR3 is TGTGCCAGCAGTGAAATTAGCGGGGTACGAGATACGCAGTATTTT.